This T cell receptor (beta chain) was recorded in a study of PD-1 blockade in classical Hodgkin lymphoma. TCRdb's copy holds only in-frame clones and misses some; the assay was immunoSEQ multiplex PCR. The sample comprises some 17,000 clones, over 70% of which are singletons, and roughly 5% rests with the top ten. The sample holds a few counts of this clone. Its target is unknown. Study results and caveats: Nothing has yet pinned down what causes the repertoire differences, possibly disease activity or prior therapy. The diversity seen at baseline in complete responders resembled that of newly diagnosed patients. Initiation of nivolumab under 1 year after ASCT led to exclusion of patients.

Relapse after autologous stem cell transplantation occurred in every patient, and brentuximab vedotin exposure varied. Germline lookup yields CDR1 SGHVS and CDR2 FQNEAQ. This CDR3 region has 15 residues. Trimming took off 2 bases at V and 7 bases at J, with 14 bases between the two ends. The receptor comes from a human donor with classical Hodgkin lymphoma. This rearrangement joins TRBV7-8 to TRBJ2-2, with D possibly TRBD2 on 7 matching bases. This material consisted of peripheral blood mononuclear cells (PBMCs), taken at baseline. As DNA, the CDR3 is TGTGCCAGCAGCTTAAAGGGGGGGGCCGACGGGGAGCTGTTTTTT. Protein sequence: CASSLKGGADGELFF.